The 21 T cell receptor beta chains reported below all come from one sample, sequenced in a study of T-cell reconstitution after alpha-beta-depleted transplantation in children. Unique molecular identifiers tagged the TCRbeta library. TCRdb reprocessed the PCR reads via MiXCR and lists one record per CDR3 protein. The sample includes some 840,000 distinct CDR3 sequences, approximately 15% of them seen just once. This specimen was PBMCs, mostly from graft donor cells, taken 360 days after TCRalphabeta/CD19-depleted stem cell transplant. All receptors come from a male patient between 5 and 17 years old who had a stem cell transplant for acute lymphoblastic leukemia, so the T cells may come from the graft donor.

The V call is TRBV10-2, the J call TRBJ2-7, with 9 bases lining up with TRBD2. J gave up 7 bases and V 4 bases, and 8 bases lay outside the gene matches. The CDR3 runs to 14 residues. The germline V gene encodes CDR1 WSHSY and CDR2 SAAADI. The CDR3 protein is CASSGEAGGAEQYF. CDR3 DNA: TGCGCCAGCAGTGGAGAAGCGGGAGGCGCTGAGCAGTACTTC.

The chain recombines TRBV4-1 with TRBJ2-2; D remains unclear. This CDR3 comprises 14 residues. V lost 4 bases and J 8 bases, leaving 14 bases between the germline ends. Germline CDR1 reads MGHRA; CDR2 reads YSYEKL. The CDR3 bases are TGCGCCAGCAGCCTCTTGACTCACGGAGGGGAGCTGTTTTTT. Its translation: CASSLLTHGGELFF.

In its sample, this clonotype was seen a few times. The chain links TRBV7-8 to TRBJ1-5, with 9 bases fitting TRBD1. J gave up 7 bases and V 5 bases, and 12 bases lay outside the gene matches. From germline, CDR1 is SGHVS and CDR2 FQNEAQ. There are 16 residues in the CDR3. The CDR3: CASSPFRDRAQQPQHF. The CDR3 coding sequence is TGTGCCAGCAGCCCGTTCCGGGACAGGGCCCAGCAGCCCCAGCATTTT.

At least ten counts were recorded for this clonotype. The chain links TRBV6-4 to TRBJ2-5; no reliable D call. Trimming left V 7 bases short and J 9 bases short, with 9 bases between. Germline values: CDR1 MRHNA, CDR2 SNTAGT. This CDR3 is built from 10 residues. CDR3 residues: CASTRPSQYF. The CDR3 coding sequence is TGTGCCAGCACCCGGCCCTCCCAGTACTTC.

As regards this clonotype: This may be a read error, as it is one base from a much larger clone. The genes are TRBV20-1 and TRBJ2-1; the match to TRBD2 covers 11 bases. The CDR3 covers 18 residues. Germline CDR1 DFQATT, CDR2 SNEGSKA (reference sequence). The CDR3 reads CCARDLKLAGASYNEQFF. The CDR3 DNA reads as TGCTGTGCTAGAGACCTTAAACTAGCGGGGGCCTCCTACAATGAGCAGTTCTTC.

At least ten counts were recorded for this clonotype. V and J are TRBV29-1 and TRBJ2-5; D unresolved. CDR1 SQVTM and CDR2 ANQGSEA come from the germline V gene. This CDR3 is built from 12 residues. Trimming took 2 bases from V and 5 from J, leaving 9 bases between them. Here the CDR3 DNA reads TGCAGCGTTGAAATGGTGGAGGAGACCCAGTACTTC. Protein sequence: CSVEMVEETQYF.

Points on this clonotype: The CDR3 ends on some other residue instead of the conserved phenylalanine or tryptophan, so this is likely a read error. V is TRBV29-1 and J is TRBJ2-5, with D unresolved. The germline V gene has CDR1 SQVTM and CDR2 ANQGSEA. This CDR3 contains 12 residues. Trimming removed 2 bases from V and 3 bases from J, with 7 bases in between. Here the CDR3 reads CSVEYGKETQYV. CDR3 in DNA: TGCAGCGTTGAATATGGTAAAGAGACCCAGTACGTC.

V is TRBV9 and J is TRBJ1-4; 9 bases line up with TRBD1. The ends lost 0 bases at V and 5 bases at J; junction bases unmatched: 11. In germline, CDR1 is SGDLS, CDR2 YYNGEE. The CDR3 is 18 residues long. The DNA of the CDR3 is TGTGCCAGCAGCGTAGAGGAAACGAGGACAGGGGACAATGAAAAACTGTTTTTT. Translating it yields CASSVEETRTGDNEKLFF.

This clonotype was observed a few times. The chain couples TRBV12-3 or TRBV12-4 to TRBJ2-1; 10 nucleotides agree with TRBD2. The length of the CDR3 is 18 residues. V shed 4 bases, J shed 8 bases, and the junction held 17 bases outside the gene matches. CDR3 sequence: CASSWRPPSSGSFDEQFF. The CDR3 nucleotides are TGTGCCAGCAGTTGGCGCCCCCCATCTAGCGGGAGTTTCGATGAGCAGTTCTTC.

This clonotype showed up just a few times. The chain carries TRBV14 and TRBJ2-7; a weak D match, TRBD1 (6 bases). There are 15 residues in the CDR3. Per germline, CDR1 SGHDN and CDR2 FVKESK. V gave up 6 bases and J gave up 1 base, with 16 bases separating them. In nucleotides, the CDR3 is TGTGCCAGCAGGACCACAGGGCGAATATCCTACGAGCAGTACTTC. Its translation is CASRTTGRISYEQYF.

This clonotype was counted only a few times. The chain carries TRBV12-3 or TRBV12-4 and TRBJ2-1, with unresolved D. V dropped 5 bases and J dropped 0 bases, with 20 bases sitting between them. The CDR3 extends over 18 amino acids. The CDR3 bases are TGTGCCAGCAGTCCCATTAGGGATCTGGGTAGCTCCTACAATGAGCAGTTCTTC. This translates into CASSPIRDLGSSYNEQFF.

CDR3 in DNA: TGTGCCAGCAGCCCCCAGCACCCCCTTGGCTACACCTTC. Translation gives CASSPQHPLGYTF. The V call is TRBV12-3 or TRBV12-4, the J call TRBJ1-2; D remains ambiguous. Trimming removed 6 bases from V and 7 bases from J, with 15 bases in between. This CDR3 comprises 13 residues.

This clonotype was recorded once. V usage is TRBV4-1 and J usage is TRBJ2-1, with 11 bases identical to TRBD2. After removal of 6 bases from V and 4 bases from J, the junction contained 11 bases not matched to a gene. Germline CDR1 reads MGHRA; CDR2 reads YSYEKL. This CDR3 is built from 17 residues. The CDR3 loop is CASRPGLADSSYNEQFF. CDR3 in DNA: TGCGCCAGCAGACCGGGACTAGCGGACTCTTCTTACAATGAGCAGTTCTTC.

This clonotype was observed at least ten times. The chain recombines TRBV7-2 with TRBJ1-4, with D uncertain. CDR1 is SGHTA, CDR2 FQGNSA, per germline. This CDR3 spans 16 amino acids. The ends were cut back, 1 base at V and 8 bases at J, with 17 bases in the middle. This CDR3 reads CASSLGELLQGEKLFF. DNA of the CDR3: TGTGCCAGCAGCTTAGGGGAACTCCTTCAAGGAGAAAAACTGTTTTTT.

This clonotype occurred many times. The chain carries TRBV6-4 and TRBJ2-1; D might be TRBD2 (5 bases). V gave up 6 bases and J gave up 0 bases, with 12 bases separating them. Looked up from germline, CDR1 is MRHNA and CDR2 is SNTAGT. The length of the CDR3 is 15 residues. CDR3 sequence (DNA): TGTGCCAGCAGACCGGACGGGAACTCCTACAATGAGCAGTTCTTC. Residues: CASRPDGNSYNEQFF.

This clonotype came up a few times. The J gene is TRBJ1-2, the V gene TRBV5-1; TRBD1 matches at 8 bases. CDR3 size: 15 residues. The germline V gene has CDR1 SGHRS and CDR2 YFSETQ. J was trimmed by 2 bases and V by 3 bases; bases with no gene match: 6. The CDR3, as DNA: TGCGCCAGCAGCTCCCCGGACAGGGCGAACTATGGCTACACCTTC. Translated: CASSSPDRANYGYTF.

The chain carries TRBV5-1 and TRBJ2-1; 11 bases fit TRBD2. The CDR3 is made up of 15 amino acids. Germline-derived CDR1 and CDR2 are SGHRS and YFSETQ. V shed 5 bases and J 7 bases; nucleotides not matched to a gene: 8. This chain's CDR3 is CASRGGLAAGNEQFF. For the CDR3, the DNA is TGCGCCAGCAGGGGGGGACTAGCGGCGGGGAATGAGCAGTTCTTC. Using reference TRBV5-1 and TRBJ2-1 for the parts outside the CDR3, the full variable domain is KAGVTQTPRYLIKTRGQQVTLSCSPISGHRSVSWYQQTPGQGLQFLFEYFSETQRNKGNFPGRFSGRQFSNSRSEMNVSTLELGDSALYLCASRGGLAAGNEQFFGPGTRLTVL.

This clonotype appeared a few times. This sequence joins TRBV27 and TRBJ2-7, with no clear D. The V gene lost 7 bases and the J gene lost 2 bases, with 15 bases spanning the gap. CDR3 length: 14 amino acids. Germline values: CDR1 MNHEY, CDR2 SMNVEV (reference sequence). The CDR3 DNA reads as TGTGCCAGCACCTTCCTGACAAGTCCCTACGAGCAGTACTTC. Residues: CASTFLTSPYEQYF.

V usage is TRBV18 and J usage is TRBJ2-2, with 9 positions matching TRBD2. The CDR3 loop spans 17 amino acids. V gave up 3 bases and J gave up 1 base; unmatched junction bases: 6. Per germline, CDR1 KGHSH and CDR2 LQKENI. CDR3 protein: CASSPPSGRMNTGELFF. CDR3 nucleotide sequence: TGTGCCAGCTCACCCCCCAGCGGGAGGATGAACACCGGGGAGCTGTTTTTT. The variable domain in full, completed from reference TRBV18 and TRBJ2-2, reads NAGVMQNPRHLVRRRGQEARLRCSPMKGHSHVYWYRQLPEEGLKFMVYLQKENIIDESGMPKERFSAEFPKEGPSILRIQQVVRGDSAAYFCASSPPSGRMNTGELFFGEGSRLTVL.

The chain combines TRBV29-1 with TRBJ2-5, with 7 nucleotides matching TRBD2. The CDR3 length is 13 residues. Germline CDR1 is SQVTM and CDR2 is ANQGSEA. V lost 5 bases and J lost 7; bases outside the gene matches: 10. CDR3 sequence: CSVLMASGPTQYF. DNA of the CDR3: TGCAGCGTTCTGATGGCTAGCGGACCGACCCAGTACTTC.

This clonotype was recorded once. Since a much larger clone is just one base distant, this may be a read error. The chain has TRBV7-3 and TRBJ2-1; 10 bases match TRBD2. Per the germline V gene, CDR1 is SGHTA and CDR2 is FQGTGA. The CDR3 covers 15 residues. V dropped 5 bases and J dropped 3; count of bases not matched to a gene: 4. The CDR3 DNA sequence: TGTGCCAGCAGCATTCTAGCGGGGGTCTACAATGAGCAGTTCTTC. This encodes CASSILAGVYNEQFF.